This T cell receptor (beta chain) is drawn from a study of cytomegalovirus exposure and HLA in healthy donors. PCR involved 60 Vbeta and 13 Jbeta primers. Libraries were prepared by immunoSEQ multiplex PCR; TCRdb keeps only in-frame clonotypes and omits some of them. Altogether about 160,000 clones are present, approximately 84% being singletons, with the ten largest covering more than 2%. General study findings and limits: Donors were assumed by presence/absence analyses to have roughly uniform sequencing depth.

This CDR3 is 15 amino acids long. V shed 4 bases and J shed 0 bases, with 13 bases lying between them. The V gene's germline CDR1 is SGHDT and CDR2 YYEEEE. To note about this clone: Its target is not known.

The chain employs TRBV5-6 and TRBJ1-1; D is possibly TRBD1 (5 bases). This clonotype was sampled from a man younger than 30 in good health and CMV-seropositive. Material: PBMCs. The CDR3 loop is CASSVRQTLNTEAFF. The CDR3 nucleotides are TGTGCCAGCAGCGTCCGACAGACCTTGAACACTGAAGCTTTCTTT.